This TCR beta chain was obtained from a study of early T cells in non-severe SARS-CoV-2 infection. Study-level background: The study sequenced bulk RNA from unsorted whole blood, with chains unpaired.

Trimming cost V 6 bases and J 6 bases; bases outside gene matches: 8. CDR3 length: 15 residues. Per germline, CDR1 MNHNS and CDR2 SASEGT. Comments on this clonotype: The antigen is not known.

Researchers attached unique molecular identifiers to individual cDNA molecules. A single record per CDR3 protein comes from TCRdb applying MiXCR to the 5' RACE reads. This table has about 46,000 distinct CDR3 sequences, around a tenth appearing once. Study-wide results and caveats: Anti-spike CD8 responses were favored by VDJdb matching, which missed private and CD4 specificities.

This chain joins TRBV6-1 and TRBJ2-2, with TRBD1 matching over 9 bases. The sequence was obtained from an adult who was a healthcare worker with PCR-confirmed SARS-CoV-2 infection or an uninfected control (not recorded which). Source: whole blood, taken at baseline. CDR3 DNA sequence: TGTGCCAGCAGGACCGGGACAGGGAGAGCCGGGGAGCTGTTTTTT. Its protein product is CASRTGTGRAGELFF.